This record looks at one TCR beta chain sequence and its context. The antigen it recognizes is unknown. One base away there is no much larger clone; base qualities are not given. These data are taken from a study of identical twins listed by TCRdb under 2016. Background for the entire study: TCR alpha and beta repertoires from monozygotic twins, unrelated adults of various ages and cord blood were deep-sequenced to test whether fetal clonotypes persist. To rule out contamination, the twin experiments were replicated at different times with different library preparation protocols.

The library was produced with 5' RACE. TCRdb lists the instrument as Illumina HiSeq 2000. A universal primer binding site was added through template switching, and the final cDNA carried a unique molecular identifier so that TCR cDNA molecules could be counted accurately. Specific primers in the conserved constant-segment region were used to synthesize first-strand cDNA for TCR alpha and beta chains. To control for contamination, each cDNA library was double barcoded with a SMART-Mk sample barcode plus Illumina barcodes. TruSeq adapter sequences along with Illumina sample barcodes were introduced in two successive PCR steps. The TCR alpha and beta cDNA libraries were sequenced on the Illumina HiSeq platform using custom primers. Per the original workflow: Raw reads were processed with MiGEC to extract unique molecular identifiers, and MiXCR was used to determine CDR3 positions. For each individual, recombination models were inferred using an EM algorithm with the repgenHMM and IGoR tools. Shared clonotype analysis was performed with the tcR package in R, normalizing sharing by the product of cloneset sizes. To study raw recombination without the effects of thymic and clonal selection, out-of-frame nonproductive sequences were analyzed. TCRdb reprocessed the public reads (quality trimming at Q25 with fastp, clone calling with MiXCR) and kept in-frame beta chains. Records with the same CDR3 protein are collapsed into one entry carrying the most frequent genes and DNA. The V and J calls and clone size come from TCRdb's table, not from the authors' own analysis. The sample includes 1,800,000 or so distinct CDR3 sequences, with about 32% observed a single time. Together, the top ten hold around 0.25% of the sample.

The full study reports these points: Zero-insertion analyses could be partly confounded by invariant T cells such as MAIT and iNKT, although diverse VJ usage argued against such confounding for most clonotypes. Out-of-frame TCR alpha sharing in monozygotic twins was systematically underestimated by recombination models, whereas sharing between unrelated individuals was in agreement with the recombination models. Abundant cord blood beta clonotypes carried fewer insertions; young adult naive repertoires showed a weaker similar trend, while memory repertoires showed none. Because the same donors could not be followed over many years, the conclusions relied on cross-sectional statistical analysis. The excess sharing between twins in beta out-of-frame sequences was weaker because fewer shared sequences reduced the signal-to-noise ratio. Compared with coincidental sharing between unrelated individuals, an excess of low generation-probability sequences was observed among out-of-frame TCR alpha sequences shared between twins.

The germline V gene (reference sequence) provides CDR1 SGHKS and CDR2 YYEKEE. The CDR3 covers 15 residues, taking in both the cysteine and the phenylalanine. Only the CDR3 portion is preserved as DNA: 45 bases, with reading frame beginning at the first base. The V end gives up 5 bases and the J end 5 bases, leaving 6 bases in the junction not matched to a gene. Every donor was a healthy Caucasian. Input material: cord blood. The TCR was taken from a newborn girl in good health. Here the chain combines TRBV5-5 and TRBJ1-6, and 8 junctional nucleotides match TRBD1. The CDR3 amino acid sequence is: CASSLTGDHNSPLHF. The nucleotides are TGTGCCAGCAGTTTGACAGGGGACCATAATTCACCCCTCCACTTT. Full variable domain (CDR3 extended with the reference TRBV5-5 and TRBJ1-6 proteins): DAGVTQSPTHLIKTRGQQVTLRCSPISGHKSVSWYQQVLGQGPQFIFQYYEKEERGRGNFPDRFSARQFPNYSSELNVNALLLGDSALYLCASSLTGDHNSPLHFGNGTRLTVT.